This T cell receptor (beta chain) is from a study of blood T cell repertoires in COVID-19. Overall study: There were acute and convalescent COVID-19 samples, and they came from the United States, Italy and Spain. The analysed material was cDNA or gDNA that came from T cells, B-cell-depleted T cells, or PBMCs.

One Seattle source followed patients from active infection through their disease course. In the authors' workflow: It was from reference gene primer amplification that nucleated cell counts were estimated. This table comes from immunoSEQ multiplex PCR, and its TCRdb copy is limited to in-frame clones, with some not included. That table supplies the V and J calls and clone size; D and trimming were determined from the DNA. Seen here are approximately 170,000 clones, around 84% observed once, and the top ten hold about 14%. Trimming removed 5 bases from V and 6 bases from J, with 7 bases in between. Germline CDR1 LGHNT, CDR2 FRNRAP. The CDR3 contains 12 residues.

The TCR comes from a woman in her seventies with COVID-19, enrolled during active disease. The chain uses TRBV12-5 and TRBJ2-2; D is unclear. Material for sequencing was peripheral blood. CDR3 DNA: TGTGCTAGTGGTGAGAGGCCCGGGGAGCTGTTTTTT. Translating gives CASGERPGELFF.